Each of the 2 T cell receptor beta chains below was sequenced from the same sample in a study of shared clonotypes between healthy human individuals. Assay: immunoSEQ multiplex PCR; the TCRdb copy retains only in-frame clones and omits some. The sample contains approximately 740,000 clones, more than 85% of which appear only once. Positively selected for CCR7, the CD45RO-negative cells used as naive CD8 cells excluded terminally differentiated effector memory CD45RA+ cells. Material for sequencing was naive CD8+ T cells sorted from blood. The origin of the receptors is a man aged 30 to 45 in good health.

The DNA for the CDR3 is TGTGCCAGCAGCCGAACGGGAGTTCCAGATACGCAGTATTTT. The encoded protein is CASSRTGVPDTQYF. The rearrangement links TRBV9 to TRBJ2-3; tentative D call: TRBD2 (6 bases). This CDR3 is built from 14 residues. Germline V gene sequence: CDR1 SGDLS, CDR2 YYNGEE. V was shortened by 4 bases and J by 4 bases, with 13 bases between the two germline ends.

V usage is TRBV27 and J usage is TRBJ2-5; TRBD2 matches at 8 bases. The CDR3 has 14 residues. Germline-derived CDR1 and CDR2 are MNHEY and SMNVEV (reference sequence). Germline trimming cut 10 bases from V and 5 bases from J; bases unmatched to any gene: 12. CDR3 DNA: TGTGCCACTTCCTTCCTCGGGGGGGCCGAGACCCAGTACTTC. As protein: CATSFLGGAETQYF.